Only one count was recorded for the clone carrying this T cell receptor beta chain. Its specificity is unknown. CDR1 is MNHEY, CDR2 SVGEGT, per germline. The length of the CDR3 is 14 residues. V lost 2 bases and J lost 10, with 15 bases in between. Quantitative 5'-RACE with molecular barcodes was used to make the TCR beta libraries. One entry per CDR3 protein results from TCRdb running MiXCR on the 5' RACE reads. There are about 170,000 distinct CDR3 sequences in the sample; around 16% occur only once, and approximately 7.8% lies in the top ten. The data were taken from a study of CD8 T cells in ankylosing spondylitis. Study findings and constraints: Disease-linked clones proved CD8+ and comparatively uncommon in peripheral blood.

The clonotype originates from a male donor with ankylosing spondylitis or in good health (not recorded which). The V and J genes are TRBV6-2 or TRBV6-3 and TRBJ2-1; perhaps TRBD1 as D (5 bases). Sequencing input: blood, either unsorted or a sorted T cell fraction (not recorded which). The CDR3 is CASSYIQVIGEQFF. The DNA for the CDR3 is TGTGCCAGCAGTTACATACAGGTGATCGGCGAGCAGTTCTTC.